These T cell receptor beta chains were read from a single sample in a study of blood T cell repertoires in COVID-19. TCRdb's copy holds only in-frame clones and misses some; the assay was immunoSEQ multiplex PCR. There are 35,000 to 50,000 clones in the sample; 60% to 85% occur only once, and approximately 9% lies in the top ten. Material for sequencing was peripheral blood. The receptors derive from a man aged 65-85 years with active or convalescent COVID-19. CDR3s include the opening cysteine and the closing phenylalanine or tryptophan. The D gene is left open where the match is weak.

d_gene,v_gene,j_gene,CDR3aa,CDR3nt
NA,TRBV4-2,TRBJ1-1,CASSQDALETEAFF,TGTGCCAGCAGCCAAGACGCTCTAGAGACTGAAGCTTTCTTT
TRBD2,TRBV5-1,TRBJ2-1,CASSRGTTNNEQFF,TGCGCCAGCAGCCGCGGGACTACAAACAATGAGCAGTTCTTC
NA,TRBV11-2,TRBJ2-7,CAIQLIIARSYEQYF,TGTGCCATCCAGCTGATTATAGCCAGAAGCTACGAGCAGTACTTC
NA,TRBV2,TRBJ1-1,CASRAGKDRNTEAFF,TGTGCCAGCAGAGCAGGAAAAGACAGGAACACTGAAGCTTTCTTT
TRBD1,TRBV28,TRBJ1-3,CASMLGQVFGNTIYF,TGTGCCAGCATGTTGGGACAGGTCTTTGGAAACACCATATATTTT
NA,TRBV29-1,TRBJ2-6,CSVNRANVLTF,TGCAGCGTTAACAGGGCCAACGTCCTGACTTTC
NA,TRBV2,TRBJ1-2,CASSDRVGFYGYTF,TGTGCCAGCAGTGATAGAGTGGGCTTCTATGGCTACACCTTC
TRBD1,TRBV28,TRBJ1-4,CASRQGARGDEKLFF,TGTGCCAGCAGACAGGGGGCGCGTGGGGATGAAAAACTGTTTTTT
TRBD1,TRBV27,TRBJ2-2,CASSLSILKTGTTYRDTGELFF,TGTGCCAGCAGTTTATCCATACTCAAGACAGGGACGACTTATCGGGACACCGGGGAGCTGTTTTTT
TRBD1,TRBV5-1,TRBJ1-6,CASSPGQGSSYNSPLHF,TGCGCCAGCAGCCCTGGACAGGGCAGCTCCTATAATTCACCCCTCCACTTT
NA,TRBV6-5,TRBJ1-1,CASSLTENTEAFF,TGTGCCAGCAGTTTGACAGAGAACACTGAAGCTTTCTTT